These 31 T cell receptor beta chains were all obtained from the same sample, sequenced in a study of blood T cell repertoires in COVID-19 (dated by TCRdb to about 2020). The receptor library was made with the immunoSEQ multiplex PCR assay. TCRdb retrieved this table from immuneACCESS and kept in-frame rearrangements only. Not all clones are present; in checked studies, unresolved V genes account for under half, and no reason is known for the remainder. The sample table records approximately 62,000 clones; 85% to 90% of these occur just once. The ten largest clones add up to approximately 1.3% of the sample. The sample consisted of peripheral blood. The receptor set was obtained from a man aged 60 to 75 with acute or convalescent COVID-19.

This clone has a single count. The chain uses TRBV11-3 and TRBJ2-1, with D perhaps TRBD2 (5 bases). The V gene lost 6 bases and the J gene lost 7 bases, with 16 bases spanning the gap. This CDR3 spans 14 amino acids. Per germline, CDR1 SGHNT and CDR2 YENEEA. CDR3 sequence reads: CASRTDYTWNEQFF. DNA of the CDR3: TGTGCCAGCAGGACCGACTATACGTGGAATGAGCAGTTCTTC.

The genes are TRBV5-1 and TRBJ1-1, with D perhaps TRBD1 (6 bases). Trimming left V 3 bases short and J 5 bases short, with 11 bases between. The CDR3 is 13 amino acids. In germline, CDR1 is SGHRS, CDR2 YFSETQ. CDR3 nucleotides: TGCGCCAGCAGCTCCGAAAGGGGGACTGAAGCTTTCTTT. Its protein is CASSSERGTEAFF. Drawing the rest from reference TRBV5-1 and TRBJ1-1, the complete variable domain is KAGVTQTPRYLIKTRGQQVTLSCSPISGHRSVSWYQQTPGQGLQFLFEYFSETQRNKGNFPGRFSGRQFSNSRSEMNVSTLELGDSALYLCASSSERGTEAFFGQGTRLTVV.

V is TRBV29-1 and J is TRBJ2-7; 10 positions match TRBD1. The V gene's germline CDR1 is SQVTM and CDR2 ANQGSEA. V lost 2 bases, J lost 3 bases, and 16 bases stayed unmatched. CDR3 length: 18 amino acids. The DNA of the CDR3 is TGCAGCGTTGAACAGAGCCGTTCGACAGGGGGCCGTAACTACGAGCAGTACTTC. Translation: CSVEQSRSTGGRNYEQYF.

CDR3 amino acids: CASSRGQGGNQPQHF. The CDR3 DNA is TGTGCCAGCAGTAGGGGACAGGGAGGAAATCAGCCCCAGCATTTT. The chain carries TRBV2 and TRBJ1-5; 9 bases fit TRBD1. Trimming took 5 bases from V and 4 from J; bases not matched to a gene: 6. Germline V lookup: CDR1 SNHLY, CDR2 FYNNEI. The CDR3 consists of 15 residues.

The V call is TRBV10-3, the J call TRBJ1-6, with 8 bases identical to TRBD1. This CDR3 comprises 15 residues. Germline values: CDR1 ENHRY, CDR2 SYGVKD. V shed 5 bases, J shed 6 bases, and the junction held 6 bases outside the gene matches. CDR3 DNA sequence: TGTGCCATCAGTAAGGGACAGGATGGTAATTCACCCCTCCACTTT. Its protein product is CAISKGQDGNSPLHF.

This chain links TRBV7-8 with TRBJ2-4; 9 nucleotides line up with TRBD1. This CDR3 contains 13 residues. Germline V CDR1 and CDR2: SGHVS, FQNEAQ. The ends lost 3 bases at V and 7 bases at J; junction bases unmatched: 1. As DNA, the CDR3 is TGTGCCAGCAGCTTCGGACAGGGGAACATTCAGTACTTC. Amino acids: CASSFGQGNIQYF.

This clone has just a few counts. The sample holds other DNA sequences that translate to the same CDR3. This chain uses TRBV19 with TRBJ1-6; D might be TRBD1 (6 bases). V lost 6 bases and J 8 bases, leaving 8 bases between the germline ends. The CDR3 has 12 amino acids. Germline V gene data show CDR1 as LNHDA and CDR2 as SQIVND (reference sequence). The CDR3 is CASSAGDSPLHF. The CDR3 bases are TGTGCCAGTAGCGCAGGGGATTCACCCCTCCACTTT. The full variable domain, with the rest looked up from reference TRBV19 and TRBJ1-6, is DGGITQSPKYLFRKEGQNVTLSCEQNLNHDAMYWYRQDPGQGLRLIYYSQIVNDFQKGDIAEGYSVSREKKESFPLTVTSAQKNPTAFYLCASSAGDSPLHFGNGTRLTVT.

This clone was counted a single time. The CDR3 here is CASSLGQGKGISTDTQYF. The CDR3 nucleotides are TGTGCCAGCAGCCTGGGACAGGGGAAGGGGATTAGCACAGATACGCAGTATTTT. V and J are TRBV3-1 (or the pseudogene TRBV3-2) and TRBJ2-3; TRBD1 aligns across 10 bases. The germline gives CDR1 LGHDT, CDR2 YNNKEL (reference sequence). The CDR3 covers 18 residues. The junction had 10 bases not matched to a gene; V was cut back by 4 bases and J by 0 bases.

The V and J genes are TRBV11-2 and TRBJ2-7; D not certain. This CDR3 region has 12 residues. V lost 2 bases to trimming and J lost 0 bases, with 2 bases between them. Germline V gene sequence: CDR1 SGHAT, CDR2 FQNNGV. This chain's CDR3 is CASSLLSYEQYF. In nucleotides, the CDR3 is TGTGCCAGCAGCTTACTCTCCTACGAGCAGTACTTC.

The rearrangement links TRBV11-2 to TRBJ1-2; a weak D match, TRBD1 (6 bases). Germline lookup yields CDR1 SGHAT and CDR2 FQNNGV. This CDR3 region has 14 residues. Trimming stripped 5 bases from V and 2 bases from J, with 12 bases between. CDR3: CASSDPGHNYGYTF. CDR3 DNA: TGTGCCAGCAGCGACCCGGGACACAACTATGGCTACACCTTC.

As DNA, the CDR3 is TGTGCCAGCAGTGAAGCCCGGGGGGCCGGCAATCAGCCCCAGCATTTT. Residues: CASSEARGAGNQPQHF. The genes are TRBV25-1 and TRBJ1-5, with D possibly TRBD1 on 6 matching bases. This CDR3 spans 16 amino acids. The germline V and J ends were trimmed by 2 bases and 2 bases, with 13 bases remaining between them. Germline values: CDR1 MGHDK, CDR2 SYGVNS. Filled out from reference TRBV25-1 and TRBJ1-5, the complete variable domain reads EADIYQTPRYLVIGTGKKITLECSQTMGHDKMYWYQQDPGMELHLIHYSYGVNSTEKGDLSSESTVSRIRTEHFPLTLESARPSHTSQYLCASSEARGAGNQPQHFGDGTRLSIL.

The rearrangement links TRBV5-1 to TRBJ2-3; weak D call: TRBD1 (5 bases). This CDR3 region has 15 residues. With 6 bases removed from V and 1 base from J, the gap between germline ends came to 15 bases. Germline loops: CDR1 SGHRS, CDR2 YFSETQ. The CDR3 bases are TGCGCCAGCAAGTTCCAGGGTGGAGGCACAGATACGCAGTATTTT. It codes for CASKFQGGGTDTQYF.

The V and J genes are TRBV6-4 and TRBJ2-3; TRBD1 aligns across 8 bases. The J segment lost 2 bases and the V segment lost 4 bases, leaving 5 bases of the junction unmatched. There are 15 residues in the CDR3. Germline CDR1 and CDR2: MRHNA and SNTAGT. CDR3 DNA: TGTGCCAGCAGTGCGCTACAGGGGGACACAGATACGCAGTATTTT. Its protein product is CASSALQGDTDTQYF.

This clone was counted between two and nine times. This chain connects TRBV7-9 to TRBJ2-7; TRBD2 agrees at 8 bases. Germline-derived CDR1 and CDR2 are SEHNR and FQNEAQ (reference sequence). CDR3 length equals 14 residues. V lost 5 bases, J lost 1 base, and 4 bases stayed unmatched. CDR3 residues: CASSPPGGSYEQYF. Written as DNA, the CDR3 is TGTGCCAGCAGCCCTCCGGGAGGGTCCTACGAGCAGTACTTC.

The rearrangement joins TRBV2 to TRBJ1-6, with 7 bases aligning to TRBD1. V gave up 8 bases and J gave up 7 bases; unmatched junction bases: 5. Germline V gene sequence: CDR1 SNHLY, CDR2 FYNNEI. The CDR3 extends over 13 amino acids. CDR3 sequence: CASVTGNNSPLHF. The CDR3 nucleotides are TGTGCCAGCGTGACAGGGAACAATTCACCCCTCCACTTT.

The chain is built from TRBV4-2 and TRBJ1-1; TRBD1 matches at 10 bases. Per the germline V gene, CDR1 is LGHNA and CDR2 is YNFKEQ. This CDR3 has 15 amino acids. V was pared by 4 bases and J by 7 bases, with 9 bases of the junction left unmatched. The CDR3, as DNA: TGTGCCAGCAGCCCCCCGGGACAGGGGCTCCTTGAAGCTTTCTTT. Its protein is CASSPPGQGLLEAFF.

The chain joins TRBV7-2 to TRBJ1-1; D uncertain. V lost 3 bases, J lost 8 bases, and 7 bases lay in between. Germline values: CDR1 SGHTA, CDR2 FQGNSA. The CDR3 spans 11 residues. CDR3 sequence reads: CASSFHREAFF. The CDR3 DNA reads TGTGCCAGCAGCTTCCACAGAGAAGCTTTCTTT.

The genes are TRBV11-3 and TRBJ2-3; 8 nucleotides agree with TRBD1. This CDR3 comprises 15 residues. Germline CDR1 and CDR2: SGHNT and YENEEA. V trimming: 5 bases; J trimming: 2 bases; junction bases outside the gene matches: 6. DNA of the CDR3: TGTGCCAGCAGCATGGACAGGGTCCCCACAGATACGCAGTATTTT. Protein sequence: CASSMDRVPTDTQYF.

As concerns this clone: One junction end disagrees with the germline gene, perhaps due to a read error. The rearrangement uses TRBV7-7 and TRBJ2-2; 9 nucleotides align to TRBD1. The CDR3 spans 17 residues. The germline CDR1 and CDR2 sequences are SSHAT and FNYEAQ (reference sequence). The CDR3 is CASSFTRTGAGTGELFF. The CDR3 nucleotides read TGTGCTAGCAGCTTTACCCGGACAGGGGCAGGCACCGGGGAGCTGTTTTTT. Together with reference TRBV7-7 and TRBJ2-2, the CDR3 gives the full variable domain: GAGVSQSPRYKVTKRGQDVTLRCDPISSHATLYWYQQALGQGPEFLTYFNYEAQPDKSGLPSDRFSAERPEGSISTLTIQRTEQRDSAMYRCASSFTRTGAGTGELFFGEGSRLTVL.

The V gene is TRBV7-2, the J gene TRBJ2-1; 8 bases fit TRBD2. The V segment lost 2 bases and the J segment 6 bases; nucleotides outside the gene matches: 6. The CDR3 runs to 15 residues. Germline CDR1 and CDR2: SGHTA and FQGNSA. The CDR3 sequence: CASSLLRLASNEQFF. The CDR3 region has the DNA TGTGCCAGCAGCTTACTGCGACTAGCGAGCAATGAGCAGTTCTTC. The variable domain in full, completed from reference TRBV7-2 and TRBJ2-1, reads GAGVSQSPSNKVTEKGKDVELRCDPISGHTALYWYRQSLGQGLEFLIYFQGNSAPDKSGLPSDRFSAERTGGSVSTLTIQRTQQEDSAVYLCASSLLRLASNEQFFGPGTRLTVL.

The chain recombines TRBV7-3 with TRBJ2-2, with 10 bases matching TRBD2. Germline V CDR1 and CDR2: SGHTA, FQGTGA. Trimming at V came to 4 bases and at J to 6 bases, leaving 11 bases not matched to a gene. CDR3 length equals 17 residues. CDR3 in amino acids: CASSSPAGGLGAGELFF. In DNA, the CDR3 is TGTGCCAGCAGCTCTCCAGCGGGAGGGTTGGGCGCCGGGGAGCTGTTTTTT.

The CDR3 here is CAWRRQLLNYGYTF. CDR3 sequence (DNA): TGTGCCTGGAGGAGACAGCTACTTAACTATGGCTACACCTTC. The J gene is TRBJ1-2, the V gene TRBV30, with TRBD1 as a possible D gene (5 bases). This CDR3 comprises 14 residues. The V end lost 3 bases, the J end lost 1 base, and 12 bases lay between the germline ends. Per the germline V gene, CDR1 is GTSNPN and CDR2 is SVGIG (reference sequence).

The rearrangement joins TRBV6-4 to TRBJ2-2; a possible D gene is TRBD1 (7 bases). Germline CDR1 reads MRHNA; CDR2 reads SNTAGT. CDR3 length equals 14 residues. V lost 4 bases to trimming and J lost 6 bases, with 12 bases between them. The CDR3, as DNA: TGTGCCAGCAGTGCCGCCAGGGGGGCCGGGGAGCTGTTTTTT. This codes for CASSAARGAGELFF.

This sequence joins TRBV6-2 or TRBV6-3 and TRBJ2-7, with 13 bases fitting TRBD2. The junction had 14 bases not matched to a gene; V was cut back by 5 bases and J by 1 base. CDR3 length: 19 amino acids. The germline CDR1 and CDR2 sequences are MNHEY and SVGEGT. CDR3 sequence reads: CASSPNPRTGLAGSYEQYF. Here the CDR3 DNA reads TGTGCCAGCAGTCCAAACCCCCGTACGGGACTAGCGGGATCCTACGAGCAGTACTTC.

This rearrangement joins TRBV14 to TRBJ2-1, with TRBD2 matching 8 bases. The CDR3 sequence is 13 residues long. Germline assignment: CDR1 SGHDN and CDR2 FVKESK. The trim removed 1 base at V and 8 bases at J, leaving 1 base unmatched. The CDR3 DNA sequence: TGTGCCAGCAGCCAAGCGGGAGGGGATGAGCAGTTCTTC. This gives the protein CASSQAGGDEQFF.

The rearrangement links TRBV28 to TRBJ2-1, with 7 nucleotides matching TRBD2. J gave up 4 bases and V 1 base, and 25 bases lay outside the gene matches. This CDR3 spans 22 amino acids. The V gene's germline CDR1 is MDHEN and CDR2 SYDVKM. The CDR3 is CASSLFGRQTGGARVPYNEQFF. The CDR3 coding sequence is TGTGCCAGCAGTTTATTTGGGCGCCAAACGGGAGGAGCGAGGGTCCCTTACAATGAGCAGTTCTTC.

CDR3 nucleotides: TGTGCCAGCAGCCAAGATTTTACCCGGGTTTCTCAGCCCCAGCATTTT. Residues: CASSQDFTRVSQPQHF. The chain combines TRBV4-2 with TRBJ1-5; D gene uncertain. V lost 0 bases to trimming and J lost 6 bases, with 15 bases between them. Germline V lookup: CDR1 LGHNA, CDR2 YNFKEQ. This CDR3 is built from 16 residues.

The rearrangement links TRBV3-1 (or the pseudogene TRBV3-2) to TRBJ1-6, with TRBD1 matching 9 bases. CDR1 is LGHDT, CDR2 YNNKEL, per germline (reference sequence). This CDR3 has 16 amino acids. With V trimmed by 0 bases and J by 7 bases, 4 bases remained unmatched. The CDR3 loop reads CASSQDLGTGNSPLHF. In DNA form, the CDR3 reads TGTGCCAGCAGCCAAGATCTTGGGACAGGGAATTCACCCCTCCACTTT.

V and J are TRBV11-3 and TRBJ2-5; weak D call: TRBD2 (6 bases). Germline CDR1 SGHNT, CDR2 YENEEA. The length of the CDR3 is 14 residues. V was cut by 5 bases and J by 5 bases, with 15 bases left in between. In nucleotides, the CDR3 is TGTGCCAGCAGCCCTAGGGCGGGGAGCGAGACCCAGTACTTC. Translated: CASSPRAGSETQYF.

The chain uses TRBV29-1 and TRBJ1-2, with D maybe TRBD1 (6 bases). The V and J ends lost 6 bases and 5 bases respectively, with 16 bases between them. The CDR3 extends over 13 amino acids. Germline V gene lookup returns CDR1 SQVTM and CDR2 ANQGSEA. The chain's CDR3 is CSVADRWEYGYTF. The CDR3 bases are TGCAGCGTGGCCGACAGGTGGGAATATGGCTACACCTTC.

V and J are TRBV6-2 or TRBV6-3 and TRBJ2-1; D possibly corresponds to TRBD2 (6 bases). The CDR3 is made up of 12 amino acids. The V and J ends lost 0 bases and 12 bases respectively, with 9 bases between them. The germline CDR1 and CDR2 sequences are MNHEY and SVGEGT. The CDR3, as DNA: TGTGCCAGCAGTTACTCGACTAGGCGGCAGTTCTTC. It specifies CASSYSTRRQFF.